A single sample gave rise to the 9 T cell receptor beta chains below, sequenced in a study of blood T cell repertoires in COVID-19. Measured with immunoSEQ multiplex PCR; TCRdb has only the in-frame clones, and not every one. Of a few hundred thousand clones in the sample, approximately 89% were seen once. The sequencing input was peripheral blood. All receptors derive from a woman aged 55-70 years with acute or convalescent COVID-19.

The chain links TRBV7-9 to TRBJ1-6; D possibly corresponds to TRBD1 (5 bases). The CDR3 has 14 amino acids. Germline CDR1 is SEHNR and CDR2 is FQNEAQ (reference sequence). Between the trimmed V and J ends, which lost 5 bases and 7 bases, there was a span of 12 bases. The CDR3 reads CASSIGWTNSPLHF. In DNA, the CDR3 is TGTGCCAGCAGCATCGGGTGGACAAATTCACCCCTCCACTTT.

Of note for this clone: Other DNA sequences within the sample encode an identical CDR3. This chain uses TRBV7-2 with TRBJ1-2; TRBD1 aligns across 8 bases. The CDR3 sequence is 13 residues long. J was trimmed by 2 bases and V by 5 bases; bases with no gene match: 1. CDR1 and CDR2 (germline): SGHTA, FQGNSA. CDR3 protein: CASSRDRNYGYTF. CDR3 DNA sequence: TGTGCCAGCAGCCGGGACAGGAACTATGGCTACACCTTC.

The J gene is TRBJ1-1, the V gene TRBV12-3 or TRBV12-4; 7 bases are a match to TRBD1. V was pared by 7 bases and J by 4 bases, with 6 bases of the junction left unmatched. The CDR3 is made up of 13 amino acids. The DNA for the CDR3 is TGTGCCAGCAACCCGGGACAGAGCACTGAAGCTTTCTTT. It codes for CASNPGQSTEAFF.

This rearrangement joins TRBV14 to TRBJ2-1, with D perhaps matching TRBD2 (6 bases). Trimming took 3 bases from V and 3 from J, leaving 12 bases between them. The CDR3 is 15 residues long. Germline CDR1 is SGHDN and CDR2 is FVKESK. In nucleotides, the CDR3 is TGTGCCAGCAGCCAGGTGGGACTCGTCTACAATGAGCAGTTCTTC. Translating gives CASSQVGLVYNEQFF.

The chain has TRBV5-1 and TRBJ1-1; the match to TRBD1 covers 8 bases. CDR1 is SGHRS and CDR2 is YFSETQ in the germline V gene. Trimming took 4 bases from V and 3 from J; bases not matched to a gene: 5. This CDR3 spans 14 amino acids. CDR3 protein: CASSQGAGYTEAFF. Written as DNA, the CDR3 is TGCGCCAGCAGCCAGGGGGCGGGGTACACTGAAGCTTTCTTT.

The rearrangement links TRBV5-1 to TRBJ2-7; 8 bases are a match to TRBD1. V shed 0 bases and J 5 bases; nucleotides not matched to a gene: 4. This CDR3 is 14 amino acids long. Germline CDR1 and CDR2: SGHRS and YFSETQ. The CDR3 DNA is TGCGCCAGCAGCTTGGGACAGGGGAATGACGAGCAGTACTTC. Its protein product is CASSLGQGNDEQYF.

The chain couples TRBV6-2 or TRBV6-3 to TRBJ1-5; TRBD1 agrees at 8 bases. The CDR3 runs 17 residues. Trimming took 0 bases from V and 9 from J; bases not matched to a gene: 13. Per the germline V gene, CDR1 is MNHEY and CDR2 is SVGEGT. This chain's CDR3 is CASSYSRAGGLQGPQHF. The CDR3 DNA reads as TGTGCCAGCAGTTACTCGCGGGCAGGGGGCCTCCAAGGGCCCCAGCATTTT.

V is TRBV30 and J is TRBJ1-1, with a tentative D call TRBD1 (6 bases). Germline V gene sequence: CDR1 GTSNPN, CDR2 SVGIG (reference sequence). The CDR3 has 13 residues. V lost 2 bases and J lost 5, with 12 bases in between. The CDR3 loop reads CAWSSGAHTEAFF. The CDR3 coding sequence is TGTGCCTGGAGTTCAGGGGCCCATACTGAAGCTTTCTTT.

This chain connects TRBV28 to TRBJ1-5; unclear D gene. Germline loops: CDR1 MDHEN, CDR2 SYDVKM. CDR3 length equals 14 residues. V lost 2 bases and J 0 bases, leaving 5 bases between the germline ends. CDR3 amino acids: CASSLPSSNQPQHF. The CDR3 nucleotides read TGTGCCAGCAGTTTACCCTCTAGCAATCAGCCCCAGCATTTT.